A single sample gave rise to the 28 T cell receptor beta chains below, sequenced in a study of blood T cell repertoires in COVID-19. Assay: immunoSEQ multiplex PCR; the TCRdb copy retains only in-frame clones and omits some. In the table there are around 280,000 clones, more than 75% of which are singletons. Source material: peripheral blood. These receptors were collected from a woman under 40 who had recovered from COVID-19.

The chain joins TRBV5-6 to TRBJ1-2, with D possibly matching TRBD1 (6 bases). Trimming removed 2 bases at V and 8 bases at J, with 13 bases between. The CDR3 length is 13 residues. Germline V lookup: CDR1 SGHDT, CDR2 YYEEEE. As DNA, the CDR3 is TGTGCCAGCAGCTTCGGGGGGGCCGGGGGCTACACCTTC. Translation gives CASSFGGAGGYTF.

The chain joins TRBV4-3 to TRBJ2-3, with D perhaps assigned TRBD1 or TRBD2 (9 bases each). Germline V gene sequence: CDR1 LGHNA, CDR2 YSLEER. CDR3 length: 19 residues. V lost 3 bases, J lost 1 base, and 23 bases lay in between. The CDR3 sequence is CASSQTGTGIAGGTDTQYF. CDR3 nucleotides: TGCGCCAGCAGCCAGACCGGGACAGGGATAGCGGGAGGCACAGATACGCAGTATTTT.

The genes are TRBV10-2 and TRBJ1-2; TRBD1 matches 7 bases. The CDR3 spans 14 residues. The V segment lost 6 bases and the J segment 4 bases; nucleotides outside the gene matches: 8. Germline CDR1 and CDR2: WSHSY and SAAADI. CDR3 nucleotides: TGCGCCAGCAGCGAAGGGGGCGCCCGCTATGGCTACACCTTC. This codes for CASSEGGARYGYTF.

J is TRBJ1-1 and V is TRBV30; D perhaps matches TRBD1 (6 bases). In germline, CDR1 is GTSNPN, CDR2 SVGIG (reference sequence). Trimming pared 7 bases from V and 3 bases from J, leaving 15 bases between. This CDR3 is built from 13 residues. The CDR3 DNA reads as TGTGCCTTGATAGGGGGGGCCGACACTGAAGCTTTCTTT. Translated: CALIGGADTEAFF. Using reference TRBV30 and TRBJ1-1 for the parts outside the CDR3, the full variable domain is SQTIHQWPATLVQPVGSPLSLECTVEGTSNPNLYWYRQAAGRGLQLLFYSVGIGQISSEVPQNLSASRPQDRQFILSSKKLLLSDSGFYLCALIGGADTEAFFGQGTRLTVV.

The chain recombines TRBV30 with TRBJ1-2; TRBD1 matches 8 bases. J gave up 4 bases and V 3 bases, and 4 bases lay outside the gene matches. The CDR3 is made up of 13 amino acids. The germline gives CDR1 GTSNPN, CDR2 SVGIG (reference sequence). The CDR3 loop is CAWRDRASYGYTF. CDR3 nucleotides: TGTGCCTGGAGGGACAGGGCGAGCTATGGCTACACCTTC.

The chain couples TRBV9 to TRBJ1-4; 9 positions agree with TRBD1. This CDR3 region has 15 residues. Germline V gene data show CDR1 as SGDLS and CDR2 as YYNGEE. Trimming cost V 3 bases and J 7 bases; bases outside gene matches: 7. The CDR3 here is CASSGQGEVGEKLFF. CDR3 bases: TGTGCCAGCAGCGGACAGGGGGAAGTGGGTGAAAAACTGTTTTTT.

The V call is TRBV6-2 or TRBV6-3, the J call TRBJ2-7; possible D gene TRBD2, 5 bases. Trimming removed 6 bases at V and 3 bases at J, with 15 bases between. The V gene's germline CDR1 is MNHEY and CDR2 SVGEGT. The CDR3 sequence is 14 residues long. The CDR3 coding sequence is TGTGCCAGCAGCGAAACACTAGGATACTACGAGCAGTACTTC. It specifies CASSETLGYYEQYF.

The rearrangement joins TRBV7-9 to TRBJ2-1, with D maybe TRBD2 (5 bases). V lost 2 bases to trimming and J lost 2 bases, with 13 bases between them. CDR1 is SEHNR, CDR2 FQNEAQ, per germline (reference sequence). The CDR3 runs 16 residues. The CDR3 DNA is TGTGCCAGCAGCTTATCCCGACTATATCCCTACAATGAGCAGTTCTTC. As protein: CASSLSRLYPYNEQFF.

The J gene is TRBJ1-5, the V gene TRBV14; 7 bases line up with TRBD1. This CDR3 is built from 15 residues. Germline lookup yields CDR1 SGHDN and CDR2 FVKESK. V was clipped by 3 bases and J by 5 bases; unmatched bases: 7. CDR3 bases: TGTGCCAGCAGCCAGCGGAGAGGGGGCGATCAGCCCCAGCATTTT. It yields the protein CASSQRRGGDQPQHF.

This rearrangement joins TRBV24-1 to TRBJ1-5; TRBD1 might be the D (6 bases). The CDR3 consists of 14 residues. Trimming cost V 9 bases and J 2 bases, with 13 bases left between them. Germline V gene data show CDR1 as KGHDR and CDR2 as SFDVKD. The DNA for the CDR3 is TGTGCCACCGGACCTGCAGGGGGCAATCAGCCCCAGCATTTT. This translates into CATGPAGGNQPQHF.

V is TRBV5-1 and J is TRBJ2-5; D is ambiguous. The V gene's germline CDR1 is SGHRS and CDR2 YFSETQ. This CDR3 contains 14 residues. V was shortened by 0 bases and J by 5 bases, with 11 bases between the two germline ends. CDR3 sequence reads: CASSLDGLWETQYF. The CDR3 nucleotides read TGCGCCAGCAGCTTGGATGGGCTCTGGGAGACCCAGTACTTC.

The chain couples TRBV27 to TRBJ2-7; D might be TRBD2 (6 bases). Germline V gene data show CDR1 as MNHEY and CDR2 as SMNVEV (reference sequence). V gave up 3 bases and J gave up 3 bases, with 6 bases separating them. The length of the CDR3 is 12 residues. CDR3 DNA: TGTGCCAGCAGTTTGGGGGGCTACGAGCAGTACTTC. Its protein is CASSLGGYEQYF.

CDR3 residues: CASRRTGSLGGYTF. As DNA, the CDR3 is TGTGCCAGCCGAAGAACAGGGTCTTTAGGAGGCTACACCTTC. The chain joins TRBV5-8 to TRBJ1-2; D might be TRBD1 (6 bases). The germline CDR1 and CDR2 sequences are SGHTS and YDEGEE. This CDR3 is built from 14 residues. With 7 bases removed from V and 8 bases from J, the gap between germline ends came to 21 bases.

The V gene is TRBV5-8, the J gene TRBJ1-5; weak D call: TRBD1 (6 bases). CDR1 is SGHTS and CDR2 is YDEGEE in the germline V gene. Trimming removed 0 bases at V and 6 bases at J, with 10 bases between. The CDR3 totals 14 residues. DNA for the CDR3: TGTGCCAGCAGCTTGGCGCCAGGGGCTCAGCCCCAGCATTTT. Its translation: CASSLAPGAQPQHF.

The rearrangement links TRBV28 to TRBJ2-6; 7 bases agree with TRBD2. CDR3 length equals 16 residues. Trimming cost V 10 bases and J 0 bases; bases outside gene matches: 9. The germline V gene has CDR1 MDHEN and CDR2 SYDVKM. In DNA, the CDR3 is TGTGCCACCTCGAGCGGGACCCCCTCTGGGGCCAACGTCCTGACTTTC. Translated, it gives CATSSGTPSGANVLTF.

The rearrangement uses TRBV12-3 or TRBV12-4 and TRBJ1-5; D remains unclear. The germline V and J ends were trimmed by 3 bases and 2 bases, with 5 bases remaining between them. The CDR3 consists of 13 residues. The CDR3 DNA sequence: TGTGCCAGCAGTTTTGCGGGCAATCAGCCCCAGCATTTT. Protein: CASSFAGNQPQHF.

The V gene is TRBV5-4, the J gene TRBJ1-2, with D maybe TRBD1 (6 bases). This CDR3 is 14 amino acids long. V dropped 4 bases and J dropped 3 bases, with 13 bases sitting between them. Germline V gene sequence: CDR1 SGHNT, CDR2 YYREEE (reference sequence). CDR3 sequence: CASSPQRQDYGYTF. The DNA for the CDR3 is TGTGCCAGCAGCCCGCAACGACAGGACTATGGCTACACCTTC.

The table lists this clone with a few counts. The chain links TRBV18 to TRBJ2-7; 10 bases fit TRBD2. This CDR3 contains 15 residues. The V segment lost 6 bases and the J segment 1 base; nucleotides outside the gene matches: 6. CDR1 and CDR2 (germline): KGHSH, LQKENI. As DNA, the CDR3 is TGTGCCAGCTCCCCTGGACTAGCGGAGTCCTACGAGCAGTACTTC. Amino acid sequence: CASSPGLAESYEQYF. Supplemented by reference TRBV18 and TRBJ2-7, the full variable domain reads NAGVMQNPRHLVRRRGQEARLRCSPMKGHSHVYWYRQLPEEGLKFMVYLQKENIIDESGMPKERFSAEFPKEGPSILRIQQVVRGDSAAYFCASSPGLAESYEQYFGPGTRLTVT.

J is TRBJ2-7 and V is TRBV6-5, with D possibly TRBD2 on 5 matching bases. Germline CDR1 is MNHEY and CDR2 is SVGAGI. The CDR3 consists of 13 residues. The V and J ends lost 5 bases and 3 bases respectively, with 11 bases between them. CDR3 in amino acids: CASSPTGFYEQYF. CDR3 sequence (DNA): TGTGCCAGCAGTCCAACGGGATTCTACGAGCAGTACTTC.

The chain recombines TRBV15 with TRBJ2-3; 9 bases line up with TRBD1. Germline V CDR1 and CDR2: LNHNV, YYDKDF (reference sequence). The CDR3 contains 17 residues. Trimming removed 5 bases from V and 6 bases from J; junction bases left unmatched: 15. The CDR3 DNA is TGTGCCACCAGCGGACCCGAAAGGACAGGGGTTATTGATACGCAGTATTTT. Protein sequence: CATSGPERTGVIDTQYF. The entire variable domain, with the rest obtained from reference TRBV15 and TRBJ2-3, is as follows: DAMVIQNPRYQVTQFGKPVTLSCSQTLNHNVMYWYQQKSSQAPKLLFHYYDKDFNNEADTPDNFQSRRPNTSFCFLDIRSPGLGDTAMYLCATSGPERTGVIDTQYFGPGTRLTVL.

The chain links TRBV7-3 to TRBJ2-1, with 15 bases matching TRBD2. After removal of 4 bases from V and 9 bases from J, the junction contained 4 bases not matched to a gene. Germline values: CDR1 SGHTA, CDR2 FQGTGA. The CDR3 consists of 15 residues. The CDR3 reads CASSSPGLAGGEQFF. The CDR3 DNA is TGTGCCAGCAGCTCACCGGGACTAGCGGGGGGTGAGCAGTTCTTC.

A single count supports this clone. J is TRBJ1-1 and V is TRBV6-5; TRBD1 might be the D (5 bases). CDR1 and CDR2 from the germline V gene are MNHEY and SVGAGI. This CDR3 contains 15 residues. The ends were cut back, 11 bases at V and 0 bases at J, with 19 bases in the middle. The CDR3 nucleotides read TGTGCCTCCCAAGTTCAGGGACTTATGAACACTGAAGCTTTCTTT. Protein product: CASQVQGLMNTEAFF.

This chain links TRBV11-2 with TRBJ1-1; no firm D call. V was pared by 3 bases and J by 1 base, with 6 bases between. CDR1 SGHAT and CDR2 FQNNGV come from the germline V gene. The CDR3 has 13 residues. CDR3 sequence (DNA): TGTGCCAGCAGCTTGGCGGGGAACACTGAAGCTTTCTTT. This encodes CASSLAGNTEAFF.

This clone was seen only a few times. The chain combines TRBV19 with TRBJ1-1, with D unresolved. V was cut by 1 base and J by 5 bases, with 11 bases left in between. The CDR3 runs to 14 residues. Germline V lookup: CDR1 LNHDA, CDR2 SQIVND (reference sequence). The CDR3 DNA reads TGTGCCAGTAGTATAGGCGGGTTAACGACTGAAGCTTTCTTT. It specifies CASSIGGLTTEAFF.

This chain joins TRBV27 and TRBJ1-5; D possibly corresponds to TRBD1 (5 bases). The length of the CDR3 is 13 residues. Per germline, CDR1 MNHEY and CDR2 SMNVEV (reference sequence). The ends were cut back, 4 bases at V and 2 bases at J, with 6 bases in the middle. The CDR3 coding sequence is TGTGCCAGCAGTTGGACACGCAATCAGCCCCAGCATTTT. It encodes CASSWTRNQPQHF.

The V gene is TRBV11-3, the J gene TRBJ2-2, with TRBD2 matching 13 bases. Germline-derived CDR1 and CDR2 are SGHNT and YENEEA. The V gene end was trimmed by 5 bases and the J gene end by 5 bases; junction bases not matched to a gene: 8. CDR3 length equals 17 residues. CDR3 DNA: TGTGCCAGCAGCCCATGGACTAGCGGGAGTAGGACCGGGGAGCTGTTTTTT. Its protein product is CASSPWTSGSRTGELFF.

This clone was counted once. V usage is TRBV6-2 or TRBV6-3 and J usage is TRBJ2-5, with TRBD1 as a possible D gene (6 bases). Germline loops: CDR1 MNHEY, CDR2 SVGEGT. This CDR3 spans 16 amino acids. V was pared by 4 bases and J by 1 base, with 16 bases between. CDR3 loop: CASSSTRRGFQETQYF. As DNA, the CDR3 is TGTGCCAGCAGTTCTACCCGCAGGGGTTTCCAAGAGACCCAGTACTTC.

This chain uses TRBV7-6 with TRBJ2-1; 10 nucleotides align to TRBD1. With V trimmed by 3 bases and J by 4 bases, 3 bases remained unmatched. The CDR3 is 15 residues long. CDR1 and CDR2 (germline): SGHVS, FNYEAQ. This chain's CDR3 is CASSFQGQGYNEQFF. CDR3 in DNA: TGTGCCAGCAGCTTCCAGGGACAGGGGTACAATGAGCAGTTCTTC.